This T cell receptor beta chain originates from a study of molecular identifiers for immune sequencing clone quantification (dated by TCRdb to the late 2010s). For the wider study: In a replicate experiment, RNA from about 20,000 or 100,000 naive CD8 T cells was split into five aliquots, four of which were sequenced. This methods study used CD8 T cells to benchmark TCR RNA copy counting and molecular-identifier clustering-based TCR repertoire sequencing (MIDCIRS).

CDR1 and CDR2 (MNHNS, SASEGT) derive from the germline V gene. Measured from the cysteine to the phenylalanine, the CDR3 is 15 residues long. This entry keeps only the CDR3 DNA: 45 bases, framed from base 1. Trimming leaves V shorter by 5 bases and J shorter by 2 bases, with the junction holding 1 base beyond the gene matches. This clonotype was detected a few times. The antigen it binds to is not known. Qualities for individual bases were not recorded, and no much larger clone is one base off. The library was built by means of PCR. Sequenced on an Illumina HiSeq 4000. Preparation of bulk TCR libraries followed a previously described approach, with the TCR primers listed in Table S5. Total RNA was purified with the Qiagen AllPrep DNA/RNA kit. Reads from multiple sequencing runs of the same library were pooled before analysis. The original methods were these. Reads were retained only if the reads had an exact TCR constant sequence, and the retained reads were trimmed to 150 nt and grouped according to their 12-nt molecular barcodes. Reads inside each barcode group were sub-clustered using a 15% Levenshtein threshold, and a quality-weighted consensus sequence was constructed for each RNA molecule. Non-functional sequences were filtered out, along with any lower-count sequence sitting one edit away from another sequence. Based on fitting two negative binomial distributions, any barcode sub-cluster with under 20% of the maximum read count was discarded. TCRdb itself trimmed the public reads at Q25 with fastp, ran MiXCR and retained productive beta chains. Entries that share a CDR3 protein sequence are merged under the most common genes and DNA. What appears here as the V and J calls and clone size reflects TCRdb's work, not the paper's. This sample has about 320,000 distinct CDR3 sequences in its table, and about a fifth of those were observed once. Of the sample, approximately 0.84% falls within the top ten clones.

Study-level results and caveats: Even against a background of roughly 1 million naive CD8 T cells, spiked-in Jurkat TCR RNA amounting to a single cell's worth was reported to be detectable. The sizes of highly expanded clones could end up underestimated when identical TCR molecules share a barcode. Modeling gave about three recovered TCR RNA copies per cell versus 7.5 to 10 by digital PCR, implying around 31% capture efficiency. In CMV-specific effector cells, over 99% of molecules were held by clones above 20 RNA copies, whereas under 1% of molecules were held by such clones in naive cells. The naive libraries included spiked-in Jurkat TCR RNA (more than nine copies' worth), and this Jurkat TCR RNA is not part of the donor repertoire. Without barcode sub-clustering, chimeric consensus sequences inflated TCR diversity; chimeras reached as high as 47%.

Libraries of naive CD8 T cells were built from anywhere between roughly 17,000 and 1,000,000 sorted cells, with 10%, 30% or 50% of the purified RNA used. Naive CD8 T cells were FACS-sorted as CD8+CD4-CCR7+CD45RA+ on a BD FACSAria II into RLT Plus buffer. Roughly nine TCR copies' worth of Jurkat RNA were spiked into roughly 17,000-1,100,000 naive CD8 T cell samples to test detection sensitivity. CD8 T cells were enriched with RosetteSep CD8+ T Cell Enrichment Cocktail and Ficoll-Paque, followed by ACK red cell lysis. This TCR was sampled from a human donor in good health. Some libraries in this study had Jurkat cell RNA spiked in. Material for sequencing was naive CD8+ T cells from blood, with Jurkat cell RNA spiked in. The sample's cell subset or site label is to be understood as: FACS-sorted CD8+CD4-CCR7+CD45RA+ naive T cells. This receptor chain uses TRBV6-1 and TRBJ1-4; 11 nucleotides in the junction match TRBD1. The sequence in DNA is TGTGCCAGCAGTAGGACAGGGGGCACTAATGAAAAACTGTTTTTT. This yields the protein CASSRTGGTNEKLFF.